The 23 T cell receptor beta chains below all came from one sample that was sequenced in a study of shared clonotypes between healthy human individuals. This table comes from immunoSEQ multiplex PCR, and its TCRdb copy is limited to in-frame clones, with some not included. The table shows 2 million or so clones, with roughly 95% occurring only once. Material: naive CD4+ T cells sorted from blood. Indicated subset: CD45RA+ positively selected. All receptors derive from a man aged 18 to 30 in good health.

The chain combines TRBV19 with TRBJ2-1, with D uncertain. CDR1 is LNHDA and CDR2 is SQIVND in the germline V gene (reference sequence). The CDR3 covers 14 residues. The V end lost 1 base, the J end lost 5 bases, and 9 bases lay between the germline ends. In DNA form, the CDR3 reads TGTGCCAGTAGTATAGCGTCGAGCAACAATGAGCAGTTCTTC. Encoded protein: CASSIASSNNEQFF.

Remarks on this clone: The same CDR3 also results from other DNA sequences found in this sample. The gene calls are TRBV7-2 and TRBJ2-7; maybe TRBD1 (6 bases). The CDR3 has 14 residues. Trimming took 1 base from V and 3 from J, leaving 10 bases between them. Germline V CDR1 and CDR2: SGHTA, FQGNSA. In DNA form, the CDR3 reads TGTGCCAGCAGCTTAGGACAGGCCTTCTACGAGCAGTACTTC. It translates to CASSLGQAFYEQYF.

This rearrangement joins TRBV7-9 to TRBJ1-6; D gene unclear. This CDR3 is 16 amino acids long. V was pared by 5 bases and J by 7 bases, with 18 bases between. CDR1 SEHNR and CDR2 FQNEAQ come from the germline V gene (reference sequence). This CDR3 is CASSRRLAGTNSPLHF. The CDR3, as DNA: TGTGCCAGCAGCCGGAGGTTGGCAGGCACCAATTCACCCCTCCACTTT.

This chain joins TRBV5-1 and TRBJ2-7; 9 bases fit TRBD1. With 4 bases clipped from V and 5 bases from J, the junction kept 7 bases outside the gene matches. Germline V gene sequence: CDR1 SGHRS, CDR2 YFSETQ. The CDR3 runs 14 residues. Written as DNA, the CDR3 is TGCGCCAGCAGCACCGGGACAGGGACCCACGAGCAGTACTTC. Amino acids: CASSTGTGTHEQYF. Full variable domain (outside the CDR3, taken from reference TRBV5-1 and TRBJ2-7): KAGVTQTPRYLIKTRGQQVTLSCSPISGHRSVSWYQQTPGQGLQFLFEYFSETQRNKGNFPGRFSGRQFSNSRSEMNVSTLELGDSALYLCASSTGTGTHEQYFGPGTRLTVT.

J is TRBJ1-1 and V is TRBV2; no definite D call. The germline gives CDR1 SNHLY, CDR2 FYNNEI. This CDR3 contains 13 residues. The germline V and J ends were trimmed by 3 bases and 1 base, with 6 bases remaining between them. The CDR3 here is CASSDTENTEAFF. The CDR3 DNA reads as TGTGCCAGCAGTGATACCGAGAACACTGAAGCTTTCTTT.

This clone was recorded once. The same CDR3 arises from other DNA sequences in this sample as well. This sequence joins TRBV20-1 and TRBJ1-1; D gene ambiguous. CDR3 length: 11 amino acids. The germline V and J ends were trimmed by 5 bases and 3 bases, with 7 bases remaining between them. Germline loops: CDR1 DFQATT, CDR2 SNEGSKA (reference sequence). The CDR3 region has the DNA TGCAGTGCTCGACGGGACACTGAAGCTTTCTTT. Translating gives CSARRDTEAFF.

This chain connects TRBV4-1 to TRBJ1-1, with TRBD1 identical over 8 bases. This CDR3 region has 17 residues. V lost 0 bases and J lost 7; bases outside the gene matches: 13. Germline CDR1 is MGHRA and CDR2 is YSYEKL. The DNA for the CDR3 is TGCGCCAGCAGCCAAGAGGGCAGGGGGCTTTTACGGGGTGAAGCTTTCTTT. It yields the protein CASSQEGRGLLRGEAFF.

This clone is a singleton in its sample. The genes are TRBV7-2 and TRBJ2-3; the match to TRBD1 covers 7 bases. The ends lost 5 bases at V and 2 bases at J; junction bases unmatched: 7. Germline CDR1 SGHTA, CDR2 FQGNSA. This CDR3 is built from 15 residues. This CDR3 is CASSLSGQDTDTQYF. CDR3 coding DNA: TGTGCCAGCAGCCTAAGTGGACAGGACACAGATACGCAGTATTTT.

The gene calls are TRBV2 and TRBJ2-7; no reliable D call. Germline lookup yields CDR1 SNHLY and CDR2 FYNNEI. Trimming took off 5 bases at V and 5 bases at J, with 13 bases between the two ends. This CDR3 comprises 13 residues. Written as DNA, the CDR3 is TGTGCCAGCAGTTACGTTAGGGTTCACGAGCAGTACTTC. Translation gives CASSYVRVHEQYF.

In its sample, this clone was seen once. The rearrangement joins TRBV30 to TRBJ1-6; TRBD1 might be the D (5 bases). The CDR3 is 13 residues long. Trimming took off 5 bases at V and 7 bases at J, with 12 bases between the two ends. The V gene's germline CDR1 is GTSNPN and CDR2 SVGIG (reference sequence). The CDR3 DNA reads TGTGCCTGGGAAGCTACAGGCAATTCACCCCTCCACTTT. Amino acid sequence: CAWEATGNSPLHF.

This clone showed up just once. One end of the junction fails to match germline, which may point to a read error. The chain links TRBV7-7 to TRBJ2-5; the D gene could be TRBD1 or TRBD2 (5 bases each). This CDR3 comprises 14 residues. The germline V gene has CDR1 SSHAT and CDR2 FNYEAQ (reference sequence). The CDR3 DNA reads TGTGCTAGCAGCTTAATGGGGGTCGGGGAGACCCAGTACTTC. Its protein is CASSLMGVGETQYF.

The V and J genes are TRBV5-4 and TRBJ2-1; 10 bases map to TRBD1. The CDR3 consists of 15 residues. The V gene end was trimmed by 0 bases and the J gene end by 3 bases; junction bases not matched to a gene: 0. The germline V gene encodes CDR1 SGHNT and CDR2 YYREEE (reference sequence). The CDR3, as DNA: TGTGCCAGCAGCTTGGGGACAGGGGGCTACAATGAGCAGTTCTTC. Amino acids: CASSLGTGGYNEQFF.

The chain couples TRBV30 to TRBJ2-2; 7 bases map to TRBD1. Germline CDR1 and CDR2: GTSNPN and SVGIG (reference sequence). V lost 2 bases, J lost 2 bases, and 14 bases stayed unmatched. This CDR3 is 18 amino acids long. In DNA form, the CDR3 reads TGTGCCTGGAGTTTGACAGGGTGGCCCTTTCCCAACACCGGGGAGCTGTTTTTT. This codes for CAWSLTGWPFPNTGELFF.

V is TRBV4-2 and J is TRBJ1-6; a weak D match, TRBD1 (5 bases). The CDR3 runs to 16 residues. Germline lookup yields CDR1 LGHNA and CDR2 YNFKEQ. V lost 1 base, J lost 2 bases, and 9 bases lay in between. CDR3 DNA: TGTGCCAGCAGCCAAGGGGGCGACGCCTATAATTCACCCCTCCACTTT. Encoded protein: CASSQGGDAYNSPLHF.

The chain is built from TRBV28 and TRBJ2-1; D may be TRBD1 or TRBD2 (5 bases each). The V gene lost 5 bases and the J gene lost 3 bases, with 14 bases spanning the gap. Per germline, CDR1 MDHEN and CDR2 SYDVKM. The CDR3 totals 15 residues. CDR3 DNA: TGTGCCAGCAGTCCATTCGGGGCCTACTACAATGAGCAGTTCTTC. Its translation is CASSPFGAYYNEQFF.

V gene TRBV5-1 combines with J gene TRBJ2-5; the D is unclear. Germline CDR1 SGHRS, CDR2 YFSETQ. The ends were cut back, 3 bases at V and 1 base at J, with 13 bases in the middle. There are 15 residues in the CDR3. CDR3 bases: TGCGCCAGCAGCTCGACCGGAATCTTCCAAGAGACCCAGTACTTC. It codes for CASSSTGIFQETQYF.

The chain combines TRBV30 with TRBJ1-2; unclear D gene. The germline V gene encodes CDR1 GTSNPN and CDR2 SVGIG (reference sequence). The CDR3 totals 12 residues. Trimming stripped 0 bases from V and 9 bases from J, with 11 bases between. As DNA, the CDR3 is TGTGCCTGGAGTGTCAAGGTTTCGAGCTACACCTTC. Protein: CAWSVKVSSYTF.

This rearrangement joins TRBV28 to TRBJ1-2; 7 nucleotides agree with TRBD1. The CDR3 has 13 amino acids. The V segment lost 6 bases and the J segment 3 bases; nucleotides outside the gene matches: 4. Germline CDR1 MDHEN, CDR2 SYDVKM. CDR3 coding DNA: TGTGCCAGCAGAAGACAGGGACACTATGGCTACACCTTC. Its translation is CASRRQGHYGYTF.

This sequence joins TRBV10-3 and TRBJ2-7; 8 bases fit TRBD1. The CDR3 covers 14 residues. V was pared by 10 bases and J by 1 base, with 9 bases of the junction left unmatched. Per the germline V gene, CDR1 is ENHRY and CDR2 is SYGVKD. This chain's CDR3 is CATSLGQGSYEQYF. The CDR3 nucleotides read TGTGCCACCTCCCTTGGACAGGGATCCTACGAGCAGTACTTC.

There are a few counts of this clone. The J gene is TRBJ2-5, the V gene TRBV30; 14 positions agree with TRBD2. The J call may be mistaken, given a closer DNA end match to TRBJ2-7. Germline CDR1 and CDR2: GTSNPN and SVGIG (reference sequence). The CDR3 covers 17 residues. The CDR3 sequence: CAWSGLRTSGRPYEQYF. The CDR3, as DNA: TGTGCCTGGAGTGGGCTACGGACTAGCGGGAGGCCCTACGAGCAGTACTTC.

The chain employs TRBV12-5 and TRBJ2-7; D not resolved. In germline, CDR1 is LGHNT, CDR2 FRNRAP. Trimming removed 0 bases from V and 6 bases from J, with 6 bases in between. This CDR3 contains 12 residues. The CDR3 DNA reads TGTGCTAGTGGTTTGGTACGGTCCGAGCAGTACTTC. Its protein is CASGLVRSEQYF.

The chain employs TRBV10-3 and TRBJ2-1, with 7 bases lining up with TRBD2. Trimming took 3 bases from V and 7 from J; bases not matched to a gene: 9. CDR3 length: 15 amino acids. CDR1 and CDR2 (germline): ENHRY, SYGVKD. The CDR3 bases are TGTGCCATCAGTGACGGGACTAATGGGGGTAATGAGCAGTTCTTC. Translating it yields CAISDGTNGGNEQFF.

The V gene is TRBV19, the J gene TRBJ1-2; weak D call: TRBD1 (6 bases). CDR1 and CDR2 (germline): LNHDA, SQIVND (reference sequence). The CDR3 is made up of 14 amino acids. Trimming shortened V by 4 bases and J by 5 bases, and 14 bases separated the two germline ends. CDR3 protein: CASSRAGQTYGYTF. In nucleotides, the CDR3 is TGTGCCAGTAGTAGAGCGGGACAAACTTATGGCTACACCTTC.